The T cell receptor beta chain described here comes from a study of Ad26.COV2.S vaccination and SARS-CoV-2 variants. The CDR3 totals 13 residues. V lost 0 bases to trimming and J lost 8 bases, with 11 bases between them. Per germline, CDR1 GTSNPN and CDR2 SVGIG (reference sequence). Treatment indicated: about 20 received Ad26.COV2.S at low or high dose, single or two shots; roughly five received placebo; per-sample allocation not given. Sampling took place 63 days after the first vaccine or placebo injection. Some clones are missing from TCRdb's copy, which holds only in-frame ones; the method was immunoSEQ multiplex PCR. Among about 350,000 clones, around 89% were seen once, and the ten largest hold roughly 5%.

The TCR was taken from a person between 18 and 60 years old who received the Ad26.COV2.S COVID-19 vaccine or a placebo. This chain links TRBV30 with TRBJ2-1; D remains ambiguous. Material: peripheral blood, obtained in a trial of Ad26.COV2.S vaccine versus placebo. The CDR3 DNA reads TGTGCCTGGAGTGTAAAAGCTGGAGATGAGCAGTTCTTC. It codes for CAWSVKAGDEQFF.